This T cell receptor (beta chain) was retrieved from a study of shared clonotypes between healthy human individuals. Study-level findings and limits: Sampling covered blood only; tissue repertoires likely differ. What naive subsets generally showed was a larger estimated richness than memory subsets showed.

This CDR3 has 16 residues. V lost 5 bases to trimming and J lost 7 bases; unmatched junction nucleotides: 7. The germline CDR1 and CDR2 sequences are SGHAT and FQNNGV. TCRdb's table, derived via immunoSEQ multiplex PCR, lists solely in-frame clones and lacks some. The profile shows approximately 530,000 clones, about 95% of them singletons. Comment on this clone: Its target is unknown.

This clonotype was sampled from a woman aged 25 to 39 in good health. Sequenced sample: naive CD4+ T cells sorted from blood. The subset here: CD45RA+ positively selected. This chain uses TRBV11-2 with TRBJ2-1; 14 nucleotides align to TRBD2. CDR3 coding DNA: TGTGCCAGCAGCATATCCGGGACTAGCGGGAGTAATGAGCAGTTCTTC. Amino acids: CASSISGTSGSNEQFF.